This TCR beta chain is from a study of blood T cell repertoires in COVID-19. About the study: T cells, B-cell-depleted T cells, or PBMCs provided the cDNA or gDNA that served as material.

V lost 4 bases, J lost 6 bases, and 16 bases lay in between. The V gene's germline CDR1 is SGHRS and CDR2 YFSETQ. The CDR3 is 14 residues long. This clone was seen more than once but under ten times. The participants were between about 18 and 90 years old and came from roughly 24 US areas. Cohorts were assigned according to the clinical history that participants reported. For recovered donors of Cohort 3, there were two negative PCRs, clearance, or symptom resolution. Method: immunoSEQ multiplex PCR; TCRdb's copy keeps in-frame clones and lacks some. The data show 390,000 or so clones, about four fifths seen once.

Sequencing used PBMCs or T cells enriched from blood (not recorded which). The chain recombines TRBV5-1 with TRBJ1-2; D is perhaps TRBD1 (6 bases). The receptor was derived from a woman between 50 and 59 years old who had recovered from COVID-19. The DNA of the CDR3 is TGCGCCAGCAGCCCAACCGGGACACCCGATGGCTACACCTTC. Amino acid sequence: CASSPTGTPDGYTF.